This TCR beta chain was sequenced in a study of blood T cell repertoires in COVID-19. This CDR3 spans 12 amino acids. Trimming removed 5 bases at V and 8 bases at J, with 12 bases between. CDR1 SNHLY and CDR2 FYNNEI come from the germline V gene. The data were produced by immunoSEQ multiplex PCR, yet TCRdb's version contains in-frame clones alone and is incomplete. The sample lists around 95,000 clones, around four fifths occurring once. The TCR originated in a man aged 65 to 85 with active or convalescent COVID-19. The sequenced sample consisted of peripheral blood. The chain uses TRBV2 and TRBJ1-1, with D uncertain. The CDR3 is CASSSRQSEAFF. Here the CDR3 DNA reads TGTGCCAGCAGTAGCCGCCAATCGGAAGCTTTCTTT.